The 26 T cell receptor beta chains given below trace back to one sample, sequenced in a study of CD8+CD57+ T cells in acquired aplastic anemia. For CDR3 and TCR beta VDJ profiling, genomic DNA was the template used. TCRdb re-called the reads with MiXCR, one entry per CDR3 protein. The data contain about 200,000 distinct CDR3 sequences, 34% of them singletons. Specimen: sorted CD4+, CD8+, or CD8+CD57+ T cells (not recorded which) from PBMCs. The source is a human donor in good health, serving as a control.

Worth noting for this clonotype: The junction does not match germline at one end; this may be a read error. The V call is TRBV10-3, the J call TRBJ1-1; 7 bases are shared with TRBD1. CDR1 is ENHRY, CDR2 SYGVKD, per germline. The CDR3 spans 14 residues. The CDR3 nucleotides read TGTGCCAGCAGTCCCAGGGACAGGAACACTGAAGCTTTCTTT. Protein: CASSPRDRNTEAFF.

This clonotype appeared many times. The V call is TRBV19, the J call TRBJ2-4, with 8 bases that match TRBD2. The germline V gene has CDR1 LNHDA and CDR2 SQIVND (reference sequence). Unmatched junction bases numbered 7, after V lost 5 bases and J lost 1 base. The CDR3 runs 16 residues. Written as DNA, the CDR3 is TGTGCCAGTAGTCCCACAGCGGGAGTTGCCAAAAACATTCAGTACTTC. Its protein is CASSPTAGVAKNIQYF.

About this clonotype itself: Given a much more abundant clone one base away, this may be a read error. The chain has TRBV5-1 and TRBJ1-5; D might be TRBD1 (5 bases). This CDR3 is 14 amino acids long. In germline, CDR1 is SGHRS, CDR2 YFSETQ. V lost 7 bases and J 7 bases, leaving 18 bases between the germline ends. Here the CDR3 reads CASRTTDGGQPQHF. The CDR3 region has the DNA TGCGCCAGCCGCACGACGGACGGGGGGCAGCCCCAGCATTTT.

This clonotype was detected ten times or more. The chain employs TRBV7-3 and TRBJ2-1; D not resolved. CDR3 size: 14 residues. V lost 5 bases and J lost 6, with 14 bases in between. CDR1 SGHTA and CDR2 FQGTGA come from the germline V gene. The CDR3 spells CASSPTPYANEQFF. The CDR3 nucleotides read TGTGCCAGCAGCCCAACTCCCTATGCCAATGAGCAGTTCTTC.

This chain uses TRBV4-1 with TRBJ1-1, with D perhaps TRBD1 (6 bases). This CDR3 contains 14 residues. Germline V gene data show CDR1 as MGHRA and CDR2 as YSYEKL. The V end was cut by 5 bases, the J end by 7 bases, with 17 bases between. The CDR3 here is CASSRPGHRDEAFF. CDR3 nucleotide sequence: TGCGCCAGCAGCAGGCCGGGACACCGGGATGAAGCTTTCTTT.

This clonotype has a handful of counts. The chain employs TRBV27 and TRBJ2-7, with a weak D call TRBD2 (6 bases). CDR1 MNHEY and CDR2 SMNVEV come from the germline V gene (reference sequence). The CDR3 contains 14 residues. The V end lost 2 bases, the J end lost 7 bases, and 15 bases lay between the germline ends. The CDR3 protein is CASSLGTGDREQYF. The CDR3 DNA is TGTGCCAGCAGTTTAGGGACGGGGGATAGAGAGCAGTACTTC.

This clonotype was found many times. DNA for the CDR3: TGTGCCAGCAGCTCGCCTTTCGGGACGGCCAGGGACGATGAGCAGTTCTTC. Translated: CASSSPFGTARDDEQFF. The chain carries TRBV7-9 and TRBJ2-1; D may be TRBD1 or TRBD2 (5 bases each). The CDR3 length is 17 residues. The germline V and J ends were trimmed by 4 bases and 8 bases, with 24 bases remaining between them. The germline CDR1 and CDR2 sequences are SEHNR and FQNEAQ (reference sequence).

The CDR3 protein is CAISLDGNYGYTF. In DNA, the CDR3 is TGTGCCATCAGTCTGGACGGGAACTATGGCTACACCTTC. The chain joins TRBV10-3 to TRBJ1-2; D remains unclear. Germline CDR1 is ENHRY and CDR2 is SYGVKD. The V end lost 5 bases, the J end lost 2 bases, and 9 bases lay between the germline ends. This CDR3 contains 13 residues.

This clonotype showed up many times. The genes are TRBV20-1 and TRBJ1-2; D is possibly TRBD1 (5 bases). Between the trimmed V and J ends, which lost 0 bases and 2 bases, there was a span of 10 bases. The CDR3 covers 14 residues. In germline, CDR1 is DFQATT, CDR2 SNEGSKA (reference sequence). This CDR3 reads CSARDSWGNYGYTF. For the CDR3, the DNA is TGCAGTGCTAGAGATTCCTGGGGGAACTATGGCTACACCTTC.

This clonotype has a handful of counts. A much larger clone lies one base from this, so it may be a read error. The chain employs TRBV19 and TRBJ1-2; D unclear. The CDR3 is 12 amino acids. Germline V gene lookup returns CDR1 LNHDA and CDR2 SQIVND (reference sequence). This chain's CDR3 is CASSMENYGCTF. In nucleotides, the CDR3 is TGTGCCAGTAGTATGGAGAACTATGGCTGCACCTTC. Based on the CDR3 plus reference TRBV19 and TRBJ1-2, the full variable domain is DGGITQSPKYLFRKEGQNVTLSCEQNLNHDAMYWYRQDPGQGLRLIYYSQIVNDFQKGDIAEGYSVSREKKESFPLTVTSAQKNPTAFYLCASSMENYGCTFGSGTRLTVV.

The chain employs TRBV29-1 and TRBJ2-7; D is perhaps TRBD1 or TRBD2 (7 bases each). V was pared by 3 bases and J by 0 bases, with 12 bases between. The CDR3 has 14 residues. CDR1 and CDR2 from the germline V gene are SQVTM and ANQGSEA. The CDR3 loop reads CSVDRGGPSYEQYF. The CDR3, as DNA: TGCAGCGTTGACAGGGGGGGCCCCTCCTACGAGCAGTACTTC.

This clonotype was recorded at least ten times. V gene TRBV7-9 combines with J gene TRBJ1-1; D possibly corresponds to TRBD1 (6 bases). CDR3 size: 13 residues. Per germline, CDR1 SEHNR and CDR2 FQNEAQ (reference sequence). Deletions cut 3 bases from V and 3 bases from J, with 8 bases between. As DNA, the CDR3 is TGTGCCAGCAGCTTCAGGGGTTACACTGAAGCTTTCTTT. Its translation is CASSFRGYTEAFF.

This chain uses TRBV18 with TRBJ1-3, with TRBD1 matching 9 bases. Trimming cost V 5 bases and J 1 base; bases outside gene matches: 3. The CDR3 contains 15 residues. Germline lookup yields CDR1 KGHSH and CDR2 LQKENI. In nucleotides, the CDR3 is TGTGCCAGCTCAGCGGACAGGGGTTCTGGAAACACCATATATTTT. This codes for CASSADRGSGNTIYF.

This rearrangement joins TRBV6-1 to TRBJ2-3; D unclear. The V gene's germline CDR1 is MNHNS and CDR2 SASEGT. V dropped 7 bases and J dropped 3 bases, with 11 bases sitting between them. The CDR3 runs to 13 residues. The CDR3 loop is CASTVILTDTQYF. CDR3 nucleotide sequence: TGTGCCAGCACAGTGATACTGACAGATACGCAGTATTTT.

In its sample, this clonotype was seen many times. The CDR3 nucleotides read TGTGCCAGCAGACCTAGCGGGAGTAGAGAGACCCAGTACTTC. This encodes CASRPSGSRETQYF. The chain is built from TRBV7-6 and TRBJ2-5; TRBD2 matches 10 bases. The CDR3 length is 14 residues. Germline V gene data show CDR1 as SGHVS and CDR2 as FNYEAQ. V shed 6 bases and J 4 bases; nucleotides not matched to a gene: 5.

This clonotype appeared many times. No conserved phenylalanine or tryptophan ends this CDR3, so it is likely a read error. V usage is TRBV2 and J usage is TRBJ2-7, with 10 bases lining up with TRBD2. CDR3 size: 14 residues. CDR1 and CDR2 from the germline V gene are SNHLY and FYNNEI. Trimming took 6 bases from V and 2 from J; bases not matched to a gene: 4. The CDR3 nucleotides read TGTGCCAGCAGGTCTAGCGGGGGCACCTACGAGCAGTACCTC. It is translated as CASRSSGGTYEQYL.

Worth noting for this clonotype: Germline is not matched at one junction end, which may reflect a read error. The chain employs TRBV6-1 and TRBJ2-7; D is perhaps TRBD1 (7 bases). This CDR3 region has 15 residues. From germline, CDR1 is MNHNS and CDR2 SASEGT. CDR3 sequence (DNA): TGTGTCAGCAGTAGATCAGGGGGACTCTCCTACGAGCAGTACTTC. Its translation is CVSSRSGGLSYEQYF.

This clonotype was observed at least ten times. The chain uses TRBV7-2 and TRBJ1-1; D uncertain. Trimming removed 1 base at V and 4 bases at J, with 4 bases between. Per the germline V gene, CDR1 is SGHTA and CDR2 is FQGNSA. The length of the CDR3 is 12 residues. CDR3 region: CASSLVTTEAFF. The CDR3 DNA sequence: TGTGCCAGCAGCTTAGTCACCACTGAAGCTTTCTTT.

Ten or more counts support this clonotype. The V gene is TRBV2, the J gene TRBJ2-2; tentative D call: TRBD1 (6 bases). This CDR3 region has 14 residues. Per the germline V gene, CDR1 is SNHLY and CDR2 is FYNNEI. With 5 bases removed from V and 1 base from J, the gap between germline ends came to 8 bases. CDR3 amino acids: CASSPGQNTGELFF. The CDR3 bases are TGTGCCAGCAGTCCGGGACAGAACACCGGGGAGCTGTTTTTT.

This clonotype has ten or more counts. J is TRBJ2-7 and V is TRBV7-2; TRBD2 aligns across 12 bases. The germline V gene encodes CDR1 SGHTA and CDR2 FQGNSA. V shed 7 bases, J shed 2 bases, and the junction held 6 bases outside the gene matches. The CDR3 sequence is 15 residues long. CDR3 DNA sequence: TGTGCCAGCACCCTACTAGCGGGGGGACCCTACGAGCAGTACTTC. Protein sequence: CASTLLAGGPYEQYF.

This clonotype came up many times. CDR3 sequence: CASSPDFYNSPLHF. For the CDR3, the DNA is TGTGCCAGCAGCCCAGATTTTTATAATTCACCCCTCCACTTT. V and J are TRBV7-2 and TRBJ1-6; D is undetermined. The CDR3 is 14 amino acids. V was trimmed by 5 bases and J by 4 bases, leaving 9 bases between them. Germline V gene sequence: CDR1 SGHTA, CDR2 FQGNSA.

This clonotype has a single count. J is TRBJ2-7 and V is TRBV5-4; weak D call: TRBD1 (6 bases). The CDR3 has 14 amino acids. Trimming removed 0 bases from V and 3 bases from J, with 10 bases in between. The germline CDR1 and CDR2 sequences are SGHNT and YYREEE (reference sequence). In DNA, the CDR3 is TGTGCCAGCAGCTTGGTTGACAGGATCTACGAGCAGTACTTC. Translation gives CASSLVDRIYEQYF.

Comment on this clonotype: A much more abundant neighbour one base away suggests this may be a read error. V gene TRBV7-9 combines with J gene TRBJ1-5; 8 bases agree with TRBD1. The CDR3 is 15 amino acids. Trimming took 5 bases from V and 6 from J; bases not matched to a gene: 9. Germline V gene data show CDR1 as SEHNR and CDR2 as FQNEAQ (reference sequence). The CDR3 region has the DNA TGTGCCAGCAGCACCACAGGGGGGTGGAGTCAGCCCCAGCATTTT. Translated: CASSTTGGWSQPQHF.

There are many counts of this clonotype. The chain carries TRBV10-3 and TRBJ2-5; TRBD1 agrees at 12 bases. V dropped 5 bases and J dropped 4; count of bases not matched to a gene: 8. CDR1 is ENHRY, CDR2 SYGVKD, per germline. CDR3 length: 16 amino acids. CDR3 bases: TGTGCCATCAGTCCTAGTCCGGGACAGGGGGCAGAGACCCAGTACTTC. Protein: CAISPSPGQGAETQYF.

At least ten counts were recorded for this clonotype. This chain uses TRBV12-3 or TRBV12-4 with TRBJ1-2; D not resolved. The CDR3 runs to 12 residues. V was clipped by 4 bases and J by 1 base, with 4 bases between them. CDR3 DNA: TGTGCCAGCAGTTACAGTAACTATGGCTACACCTTC. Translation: CASSYSNYGYTF.

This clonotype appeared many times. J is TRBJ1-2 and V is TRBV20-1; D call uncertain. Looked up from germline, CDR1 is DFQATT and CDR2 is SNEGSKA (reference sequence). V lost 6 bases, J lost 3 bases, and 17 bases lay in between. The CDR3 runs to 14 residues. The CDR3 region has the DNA TGCAGTGCGGCGTTTTCCGGGGTGGACTATGGCTACACCTTC. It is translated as CSAAFSGVDYGYTF.